Following are 9 T cell receptor beta chains from one sample sequenced in a study of T cells in Graves' hyperthyroidism and ophthalmopathy. The TCR beta CDR3 regions underwent amplification using RNA transcripts as the source. HTBI primers were employed in a first-round RT-PCR of the TCR CDR3. TCRdb re-derived calls from the multiplex PCR reads in MiXCR, one entry per CDR3 protein. The table has roughly 500,000 distinct CDR3 sequences, around 46% seen once. The sequenced sample consisted of peripheral blood or thyroid tissue (not recorded which). The receptors originated from an adult woman with Graves' disease, either hyperthyroidism or ophthalmopathy (not recorded which).

The chain links TRBV20-1 to TRBJ2-5; 8 bases are a match to TRBD2. The germline V gene has CDR1 DFQATT and CDR2 SNEGSKA (reference sequence). With 6 bases clipped from V and 2 bases from J, the junction kept 5 bases outside the gene matches. This CDR3 contains 13 residues. The CDR3 nucleotides are TGCAGTGCCCCCCCTAGCGGGCAAGAGACCCAGTACTTC. Encoded protein: CSAPPSGQETQYF.

The chain combines TRBV10-3 with TRBJ2-5; TRBD2 is a possible D gene (7 bases). V shed 3 bases and J shed 2 bases, with 16 bases lying between them. The CDR3 is 16 amino acids. The germline CDR1 and CDR2 sequences are ENHRY and SYGVKD. This CDR3 reads CAISESGGAEQETQYF. In DNA, the CDR3 is TGTGCCATCAGTGAATCGGGGGGCGCAGAACAAGAGACCCAGTACTTC.

This clonotype was seen many times. The J gene is TRBJ2-7, the V gene TRBV5-8; TRBD1 matches at 7 bases. V lost 3 bases to trimming and J lost 5 bases; unmatched junction nucleotides: 8. CDR1 and CDR2 from the germline V gene are SGHTS and YDEGEE. The length of the CDR3 is 14 residues. CDR3: CASSSPRGLHEQYF. The CDR3 DNA reads as TGTGCCAGCAGCTCCCCAAGGGGGCTCCACGAGCAGTACTTC.

The J gene is TRBJ2-7, the V gene TRBV10-3, with D perhaps given as TRBD1 or TRBD2 (5 bases each). Germline V CDR1 and CDR2: ENHRY, SYGVKD. V lost 2 bases, J lost 2 bases, and 10 bases lay in between. This CDR3 spans 14 amino acids. The CDR3 is CAISEEGFTYEQYF. Written as DNA, the CDR3 is TGTGCCATCAGTGAGGAGGGGTTCACCTACGAGCAGTACTTC.

V usage is TRBV7-9 and J usage is TRBJ2-7; 10 bases are a match to TRBD1. V lost 4 bases and J lost 5; bases outside the gene matches: 11. CDR1 and CDR2 (germline): SEHNR, FQNEAQ (reference sequence). The CDR3 totals 16 residues. The CDR3, as DNA: TGTGCCAGCAGCTCCCCTTCCGGGACAGGGGTCAACGAGCAGTACTTC. Translation: CASSSPSGTGVNEQYF.

This sequence joins TRBV20-1 and TRBJ1-1; D not resolved. The CDR3 loop spans 12 amino acids. Trimming removed 0 bases from V and 8 bases from J, with 10 bases in between. Germline V lookup: CDR1 DFQATT, CDR2 SNEGSKA (reference sequence). The CDR3 loop reads CSARELAREAFF. CDR3 DNA sequence: TGCAGTGCTAGAGAACTAGCTAGGGAAGCTTTCTTT.

Concerning this clonotype: A single base separates this from a much larger clone, so it may be a read error. The chain links TRBV10-3 to TRBJ1-1; D uncertain. Per germline, CDR1 ENHRY and CDR2 SYGVKD. The CDR3 length is 15 residues. V was cut by 5 bases and J by 0 bases, with 13 bases left in between. CDR3 nucleotide sequence: TGTGCCATCAGTTCACAGACAAACCTGAACACTGAAGCTTTCTTT. As protein: CAISSQTNLNTEAFF.

The sample holds a few counts of this clonotype. The genes are TRBV20-1 and TRBJ2-3; D not certain. The CDR3 contains 15 residues. V was trimmed by 1 base and J by 0 bases, leaving 11 bases between them. Germline V gene sequence: CDR1 DFQATT, CDR2 SNEGSKA (reference sequence). DNA for the CDR3: TGCAGTGCTAGAGCGTGGGCACCTAGCACAGATACGCAGTATTTT. This codes for CSARAWAPSTDTQYF.

This clonotype was seen many times. J is TRBJ1-1 and V is TRBV29-1, with D maybe TRBD1 (5 bases). Germline-derived CDR1 and CDR2 are SQVTM and ANQGSEA. The CDR3 is made up of 14 amino acids. V was clipped by 6 bases and J by 4 bases, with 18 bases between them. The CDR3 spells CSVGGTGYRTEAFF. The CDR3 bases are TGCAGCGTGGGGGGGACGGGTTATCGCACTGAAGCTTTCTTT.